This TCR beta chain was observed in a study of metastatic and nonmetastatic thyroid tumors. Study at large: Repertoire comparisons spanned blood and tumor or nodule tissue from malignant and benign thyroid patients. General observations from the study: Malignant thyroid tumors reportedly had TCR beta diversity that was significantly higher than in benign nodules, in blood and tumor.

Original processing methods: Clinicopathological groups supplied CDR3 differences that were used to build a distant-metastasis classifier for papillary thyroid cancer. TCRdb reanalyzed the PCR reads with MiXCR. The authors' filters were not applied to this entry. The data contain roughly 3,800 clones, around 38% of them singletons. Ahead of thyroid surgery, no patient had received treatment of any kind. To note about this clone: Its antigen is not known.

This TCR was recovered from a male donor with papillary thyroid cancer or a benign thyroid nodule (not recorded which). Some clones in this sample may be carry-over from other donors' samples. Sequenced material: tumor tissue.

The CDR3 coding sequence is TGTGCCTGGAGTGGCCCTAAGTATAGGGAGCAGTTCTTC. Amino acid sequence: CAWSGPKYREQFF. V usage is TRBV30 and J usage is TRBJ2-5; D not certain. Gene TRBJ2-1 matches the end of the DNA better, so the J call may be wrong. The CDR3 has 13 residues. Germline V lookup: CDR1 GTSNPN, CDR2 SVGIG (reference sequence).